The source of this TCR beta chain is a study of T cell changes during pregnancy in multiple sclerosis. V lost 0 bases, J lost 6 bases, and 12 bases lay in between. The CDR3 has 14 amino acids. From germline, CDR1 is SEHNR and CDR2 FQNEAQ (reference sequence). Measured with immunoSEQ multiplex PCR; TCRdb has only the in-frame clones, and not every one. The sample yields roughly 76,000 clones, approximately 91% seen once. The starting material was CD4+ T cells from peripheral blood mononuclear cells, obtained after pregnancy. This clonotype was sampled from a female donor with multiple sclerosis, enrolled in a pregnancy study. The chain couples TRBV7-9 to TRBJ2-7, with TRBD1 as a possible D gene (5 bases). The CDR3 loop is CASSLAGRAVEQYF. CDR3 DNA sequence: TGTGCCAGCAGCTTAGCCGGCAGGGCCGTCGAGCAGTACTTC.